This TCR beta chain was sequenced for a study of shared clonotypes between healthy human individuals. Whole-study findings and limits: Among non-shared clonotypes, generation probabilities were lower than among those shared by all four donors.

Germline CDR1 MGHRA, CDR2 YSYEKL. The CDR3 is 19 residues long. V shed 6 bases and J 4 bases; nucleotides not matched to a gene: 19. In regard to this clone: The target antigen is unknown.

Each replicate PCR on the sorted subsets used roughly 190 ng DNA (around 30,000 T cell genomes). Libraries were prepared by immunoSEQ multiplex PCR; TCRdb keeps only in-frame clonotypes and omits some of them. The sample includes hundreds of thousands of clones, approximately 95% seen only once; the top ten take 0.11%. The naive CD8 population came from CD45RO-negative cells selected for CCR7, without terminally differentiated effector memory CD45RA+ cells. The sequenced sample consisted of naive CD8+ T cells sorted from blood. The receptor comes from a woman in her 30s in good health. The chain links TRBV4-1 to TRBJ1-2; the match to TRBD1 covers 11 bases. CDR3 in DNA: TGCGCCAGCAGAACACCGGGACAGGGGGTGGGTGTCACTTCCTATGGCTACACCTTC. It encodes CASRTPGQGVGVTSYGYTF.